The text below deals with one T cell receptor (beta chain). This CDR3 is built from 16 residues. V lost 5 bases, J lost 7 bases, and 5 bases stayed unmatched. Germline V lookup: CDR1 SGHTA, CDR2 FQGNSA. Assay: immunoSEQ multiplex PCR; the TCRdb copy retains only in-frame clones and omits some. The profile shows about 1.1 million clones, approximately 80% of them singletons. This sample is part of a study of shared clonotypes between healthy human individuals. Input material: memory CD4+ T cells from PBMCs. Indicated subset: CD45RA-negative fraction. This TCR derives from a man aged 18-30 years in good health. Some clones in this sample may be carry-over from other donors' samples. V is TRBV7-2 and J is TRBJ2-1; 16 nucleotides agree with TRBD2. Here the CDR3 reads CASSKGLAGGENEQFF. DNA for the CDR3: TGTGCCAGCAGCAAGGGACTAGCGGGAGGGGAAAATGAGCAGTTCTTC.